The rows below give T cell receptor beta chains drawn from one sample of a study of T cells in Graves' hyperthyroidism and ophthalmopathy. TCRdb re-analysed the multiplex PCR reads in MiXCR, keeping a single row per CDR3 protein. Counted here are about 770,000 distinct CDR3 sequences, under 20% occurring once; the ten biggest clones make up 15% to 20%. Specimen: blood. The receptors shown here come from a woman aged 50 to 65 with Graves' hyperthyroidism that later progressed to Graves' ophthalmopathy. CDR3s include the opening cysteine and the closing phenylalanine or tryptophan. Fields, in order: CDR3 DNA, CDR3 protein, clone size, D gene, CDR3 length, V gene, J gene. D genes are given only for firm matches. Expanded clones are given a class, and other clones once, few, many or no size at all.

cdr3_nt: TGTGCCAGCAGTTTAGTAACAGGGGGCACAGATACGCAGTATTTT
cdr3_aa: CASSLVTGGTDTQYF
clone_size: many
d_call: TRBD1
cdr3_length: 15
v_call: TRBV12-3/TRBV12-4
j_call: TRBJ2-3

cdr3_nt: TGTGCCAGCAGTCTCCAGCGGGGGGTACTTACCAATGAGCAGTTCTTC
cdr3_aa: CASSLQRGVLTNEQFF
clone_size: many
d_call: TRBD2
cdr3_length: 16
v_call: TRBV12-3/TRBV12-4
j_call: TRBJ2-1

cdr3_nt: TGTGCCAGCTCACCACCACATCAGCCCCAGCATTTT
cdr3_aa: CASSPPHQPQHF
clone_size: many
d_call: -
cdr3_length: 12
v_call: TRBV18
j_call: TRBJ1-5

cdr3_nt: TGCGCCAGCAGCCACTCGCTGGGGCTAGCGGGAGGAGAGACCCAGTACTTC
cdr3_aa: CASSHSLGLAGGETQYF
clone_size: many
d_call: TRBD2
cdr3_length: 17
v_call: TRBV5-1
j_call: TRBJ2-5

cdr3_nt: TGTGCCAGCAGCCGTTCCCTGACCTTCGCAGATACGCAGTATTTT
cdr3_aa: CASSRSLTFADTQYF
clone_size: many
d_call: -
cdr3_length: 15
v_call: TRBV3-1
j_call: TRBJ2-3

cdr3_nt: TGCAGTGCTACGGCCTCAGGGGCGGATCAGCCCCAGCATTTT
cdr3_aa: CSATASGADQPQHF
clone_size: -
d_call: -
cdr3_length: 14
v_call: TRBV20-1
j_call: TRBJ1-5

cdr3_nt: TGCAGTGCTAGTGTCAGTAGCAATCAGCCCCAGCATTTT
cdr3_aa: CSASVSSNQPQHF
clone_size: many
d_call: -
cdr3_length: 13
v_call: TRBV20-1
j_call: TRBJ1-5

cdr3_nt: TGCGCCAGCAGCGGAGGGGGACAGGGCGCAAGCTATGGCTACACCTTC
cdr3_aa: CASSGGGQGASYGYTF
clone_size: -
d_call: TRBD1
cdr3_length: 16
v_call: TRBV5-1
j_call: TRBJ1-2

cdr3_nt: TGTGCCAGCAGCTTATCTCGGGACGGACTTAATGAAAAACTGTTTTTT
cdr3_aa: CASSLSRDGLNEKLFF
clone_size: -
d_call: -
cdr3_length: 16
v_call: TRBV7-9
j_call: TRBJ1-4

cdr3_nt: TGTGCCATCAGTGCAGGACCGGGGCAAGAGACCCAGTACTTC
cdr3_aa: CAISAGPGQETQYF
clone_size: few
d_call: -
cdr3_length: 14
v_call: TRBV10-3
j_call: TRBJ2-5

cdr3_nt: TGCGCCAGCAGCTTGTGGGGAACAGGGGTGCGTACTGAAGCTTTCTTT
cdr3_aa: CASSLWGTGVRTEAFF
clone_size: many
d_call: TRBD1
cdr3_length: 16
v_call: TRBV5-1
j_call: TRBJ1-1

cdr3_nt: TGTGCCAGCAGTTTAAGCCAGGGAGGTCAGCCCCAGCATTTT
cdr3_aa: CASSLSQGGQPQHF
clone_size: many
d_call: -
cdr3_length: 14
v_call: TRBV12-3/TRBV12-4
j_call: TRBJ1-5

cdr3_nt: TGTGCCAGCAGCCCGAACAGCATAGAGACCCAGTACTTC
cdr3_aa: CASSPNSIETQYF
clone_size: many
d_call: -
cdr3_length: 13
v_call: TRBV7-3
j_call: TRBJ2-5

cdr3_nt: TGTGCCAGCAGCTCGCGACCCGGGACAGGGACCCGAGGCACTGAAGCTTTCTTT
cdr3_aa: CASSSRPGTGTRGTEAFF
clone_size: few
d_call: TRBD1
cdr3_length: 18
v_call: TRBV9
j_call: TRBJ1-1

cdr3_nt: TGTGCCAGCACGGGACAGCTTTCCTATAATTCACTCCTCCACTTT
cdr3_aa: CASTGQLSYNSLLHF
clone_size: -
d_call: TRBD1
cdr3_length: 15
v_call: TRBV19
j_call: TRBJ1-6

cdr3_nt: TGCAGTGCCGAAGACAGGGAGACCCAGTACTTC
cdr3_aa: CSAEDRETQYF
clone_size: many
d_call: -
cdr3_length: 11
v_call: TRBV20-1
j_call: TRBJ2-5

cdr3_nt: TGTGCCAGCAGCTTAGCCAGCGGGGGGGGGAATGAGCAGTTCTTC
cdr3_aa: CASSLASGGGNEQFF
clone_size: many
d_call: TRBD2
cdr3_length: 15
v_call: TRBV7-8
j_call: TRBJ2-1

cdr3_nt: TGCAGTGCCCTAGTCCCCTCCGGGTATCAGCCCCAGCATTTT
cdr3_aa: CSALVPSGYQPQHF
clone_size: -
d_call: -
cdr3_length: 14
v_call: TRBV20-1
j_call: TRBJ1-5

cdr3_nt: TGTGCCAGCAGTTTATCGTACAGGGCGTATGGCAATCAGCCCCAGCATTTT
cdr3_aa: CASSLSYRAYGNQPQHF
clone_size: -
d_call: -
cdr3_length: 17
v_call: TRBV27
j_call: TRBJ1-5

cdr3_nt: TGCAGTGCTACCTTGGTCGGAGGGGCCCTATACAATGAGCAGTTCTTC
cdr3_aa: CSATLVGGALYNEQFF
clone_size: many
d_call: -
cdr3_length: 16
v_call: TRBV20-1
j_call: TRBJ2-1

cdr3_nt: TGTGCCAGCAGCTTTGGGGCGGACAATGAGCAGTTCTTC
cdr3_aa: CASSFGADNEQFF
clone_size: -
d_call: -
cdr3_length: 13
v_call: TRBV5-1
j_call: TRBJ2-1

cdr3_nt: TGTGCCAGCAGCCGTCGAAGCCTGACGGGGACGGATGGCTACACCTTC
cdr3_aa: CASSRRSLTGTDGYTF
clone_size: many
d_call: -
cdr3_length: 16
v_call: TRBV7-9
j_call: TRBJ1-2

cdr3_nt: TGTGCCAGCAGTTTAGCAAAGCTTTCAGCTAACTATGGCTACACCTTC
cdr3_aa: CASSLAKLSANYGYTF
clone_size: many
d_call: -
cdr3_length: 16
v_call: TRBV12-3/TRBV12-4
j_call: TRBJ1-2

cdr3_nt: TGTGCCAGCAGCACCCGAAACCGGGACAGCTATTCACCCCTCCACTTT
cdr3_aa: CASSTRNRDSYSPLHF
clone_size: many
d_call: TRBD1
cdr3_length: 16
v_call: TRBV7-8
j_call: TRBJ1-6

cdr3_nt: TGTGCCAGCAGTTTAGTACGGCGCACAGATACGCAGTATTTT
cdr3_aa: CASSLVRRTDTQYF
clone_size: many
d_call: -
cdr3_length: 14
v_call: TRBV28
j_call: TRBJ2-3

cdr3_nt: TGTGCCAGCAGCCAAGATGCGGGGACCGCCTTTGAAGCTTTCTTT
cdr3_aa: CASSQDAGTAFEAFF
clone_size: -
d_call: -
cdr3_length: 15
v_call: TRBV3-1
j_call: TRBJ1-1

cdr3_nt: TGTGCCAGCAGCACGCAACAGGGGGGAGGCTATGGCTACACCTTC
cdr3_aa: CASSTQQGGGYGYTF
clone_size: -
d_call: TRBD1
cdr3_length: 15
v_call: TRBV5-4
j_call: TRBJ1-2

cdr3_nt: TGCAGTGCTGAAGGGGAAGGCCGGCAAGGCTACACCTTC
cdr3_aa: CSAEGEGRQGYTF
clone_size: many
d_call: -
cdr3_length: 13
v_call: TRBV20-1
j_call: TRBJ1-2

cdr3_nt: TGTGCCAGCAGCCAAACCGGGACCCATCCCATTACGCAGTATTTT
cdr3_aa: CASSQTGTHPITQYF
clone_size: many
d_call: -
cdr3_length: 15
v_call: TRBV3-1
j_call: TRBJ2-3

cdr3_nt: TGTGCCAGCAGTTACGGACCCTCGGAATCTAGAAACACCATATATTTT
cdr3_aa: CASSYGPSESRNTIYF
clone_size: many
d_call: -
cdr3_length: 16
v_call: TRBV6-5
j_call: TRBJ1-3

cdr3_nt: TGCGCCAGCAGTGGCTCGGACAGGTTGAACACTGAAGCTTTCTTT
cdr3_aa: CASSGSDRLNTEAFF
clone_size: -
d_call: TRBD1
cdr3_length: 15
v_call: TRBV10-2
j_call: TRBJ1-1

cdr3_nt: TGTGCCAGCAGCCATGGACAGGGGGCAGGAAAACTGTTTTTT
cdr3_aa: CASSHGQGAGKLFF
clone_size: many
d_call: TRBD1
cdr3_length: 14
v_call: TRBV7-9
j_call: TRBJ1-4

cdr3_nt: TGTGCCAGCAGTTTAAGTGCCGGGCTTAGGGGGGAGACCCAGTACTTC
cdr3_aa: CASSLSAGLRGETQYF
clone_size: -
d_call: -
cdr3_length: 16
v_call: TRBV12-3/TRBV12-4
j_call: TRBJ2-5

cdr3_nt: TGTGCCAGCAGCCCGGCCCGGGGCGGGAGGGCTGAGGAGCAGTTCTTC
cdr3_aa: CASSPARGGRAEEQFF
clone_size: -
d_call: TRBD2
cdr3_length: 16
v_call: TRBV11-2
j_call: TRBJ2-1

cdr3_nt: TGTGCCAGCACCCCCGAGGACAGGCTTACCTACGAGCAGTACTTC
cdr3_aa: CASTPEDRLTYEQYF
clone_size: few
d_call: TRBD1
cdr3_length: 15
v_call: TRBV7-9
j_call: TRBJ2-7

cdr3_nt: TGTGCCAGCAGCGCCACGGGGGGCGCTTTTAACTATGGCTACACCTTC
cdr3_aa: CASSATGGAFNYGYTF
clone_size: few
d_call: -
cdr3_length: 16
v_call: TRBV13
j_call: TRBJ1-2

cdr3_nt: TGCGCCAGCAGCTTGGAGTCAGGGTCAAATAATTCACCCCTCCACTTT
cdr3_aa: CASSLESGSNNSPLHF
clone_size: -
d_call: -
cdr3_length: 16
v_call: TRBV5-1
j_call: TRBJ1-6

cdr3_nt: TGTGCCAGCAGTTACTTTTACACCGGGACAGGGGCCAACACCATATATTTT
cdr3_aa: CASSYFYTGTGANTIYF
clone_size: -
d_call: TRBD1
cdr3_length: 17
v_call: TRBV6-5
j_call: TRBJ1-3

cdr3_nt: TGTGCCAGCAGCGTAGTTCCCACCTCTGGGGCCAACGTCCTGACTTTC
cdr3_aa: CASSVVPTSGANVLTF
clone_size: -
d_call: -
cdr3_length: 16
v_call: TRBV9
j_call: TRBJ2-6

cdr3_nt: TGCAGCGTTGGGGGTGGGACTTCTATTGAGCAGTTCTTC
cdr3_aa: CSVGGGTSIEQFF
clone_size: few
d_call: -
cdr3_length: 13
v_call: TRBV29-1
j_call: TRBJ2-1

cdr3_nt: TGTGCCAGCAGCCCTCTGTTGGCGGGCCCAGATACGCAGTATTTT
cdr3_aa: CASSPLLAGPDTQYF
clone_size: -
d_call: -
cdr3_length: 15
v_call: TRBV7-9
j_call: TRBJ2-3

cdr3_nt: TGTGCCAGCAGCGACACCTTATCAGTCGCTGAAGCTTTCTTT
cdr3_aa: CASSDTLSVAEAFF
clone_size: few
d_call: -
cdr3_length: 14
v_call: TRBV6-1
j_call: TRBJ1-1

cdr3_nt: TGTGCCAGCAGCCAGGAGGCTTTCTTT
cdr3_aa: CASSQEAFF
clone_size: many
d_call: -
cdr3_length: 9
v_call: TRBV3-1
j_call: TRBJ1-1

cdr3_nt: TGCAGCGTTGAGTGGGATAGCAATCAGCCCCAGCATTTT
cdr3_aa: CSVEWDSNQPQHF
clone_size: -
d_call: -
cdr3_length: 13
v_call: TRBV29-1
j_call: TRBJ1-5

cdr3_nt: TGTGCCAGCAGTTTATTCATGGGACAGTATAGCAATCAGCCCCAGCATTTT
cdr3_aa: CASSLFMGQYSNQPQHF
clone_size: once
d_call: TRBD1
cdr3_length: 17
v_call: TRBV28
j_call: TRBJ1-5

cdr3_nt: TGTGCCAGCAGCGTAGTATCAGGCACTGAAGCTTTCTTT
cdr3_aa: CASSVVSGTEAFF
clone_size: -
d_call: -
cdr3_length: 13
v_call: TRBV9
j_call: TRBJ1-1

cdr3_nt: TGTGCCAGCAGTGAGCAGACAGAGTCGTGGAATTCACCCCTCCACTTT
cdr3_aa: CASSEQTESWNSPLHF
clone_size: -
d_call: -
cdr3_length: 16
v_call: TRBV25-1
j_call: TRBJ1-6

cdr3_nt: TGTGCCAGCAGTTACAGGGGGCATCAGCCCCAGCATTTT
cdr3_aa: CASSYRGHQPQHF
clone_size: many
d_call: TRBD1
cdr3_length: 13
v_call: TRBV6-2/TRBV6-3
j_call: TRBJ1-5

cdr3_nt: TGTGCCAGCAGTCCCCCGGGGGACAGGCCCCTCAATCAGCCCCAGCATTTT
cdr3_aa: CASSPPGDRPLNQPQHF
clone_size: many
d_call: TRBD1
cdr3_length: 17
v_call: TRBV6-1
j_call: TRBJ1-5

cdr3_nt: TGTGCCAGCTCACCAGGTTGGGGGACAGGGGATCAGCCCCAGCATTTT
cdr3_aa: CASSPGWGTGDQPQHF
clone_size: few
d_call: TRBD1
cdr3_length: 16
v_call: TRBV18
j_call: TRBJ1-5